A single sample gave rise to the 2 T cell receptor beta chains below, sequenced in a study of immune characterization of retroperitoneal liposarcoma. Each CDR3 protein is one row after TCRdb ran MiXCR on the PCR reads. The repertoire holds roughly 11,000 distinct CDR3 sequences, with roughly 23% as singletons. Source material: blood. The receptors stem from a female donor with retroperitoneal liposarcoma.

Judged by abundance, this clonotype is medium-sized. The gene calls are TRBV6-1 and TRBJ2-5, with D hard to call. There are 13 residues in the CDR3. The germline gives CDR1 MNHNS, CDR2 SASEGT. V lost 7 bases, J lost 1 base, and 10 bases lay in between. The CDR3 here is CASTGAIQETQYF. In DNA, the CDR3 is TGTGCCAGCACCGGAGCTATCCAAGAGACCCAGTACTTC.

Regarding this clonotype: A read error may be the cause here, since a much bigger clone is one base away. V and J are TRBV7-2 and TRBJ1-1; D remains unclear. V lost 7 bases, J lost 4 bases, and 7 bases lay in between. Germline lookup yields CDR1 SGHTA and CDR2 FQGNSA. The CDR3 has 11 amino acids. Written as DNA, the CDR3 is TGTGCCAGCAACTTGGGCACTGAAGCTTTCTTT. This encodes CASNLGTEAFF.